The T cell receptor (beta chain) described here comes from a study of cytomegalovirus exposure and HLA in healthy donors. Study-level information: The roughly 130 validation repertoires used the same platform as the approximately 620 first-cohort repertoires (as reported by a later analysis).

The V and J ends lost 6 bases and 6 bases respectively, with 9 bases between them. CDR3 size: 12 residues. CDR1 is MDHEN, CDR2 SYDVKM, per germline. TCRdb's copy holds only in-frame clones and misses some; the assay was immunoSEQ multiplex PCR. The sample lists 150,000 to 200,000 clones; roughly 86% were seen once. Input material: PBMCs. The chain carries TRBV28 and TRBJ1-5; maybe TRBD1 (5 bases). This clonotype originated in a man between 18 and 35 years old in good health and CMV-seropositive. CDR3 DNA sequence: TGTGCCAGCAGGGGGGGGAGTCAGCCCCAGCATTTT. This sequence encodes CASRGGSQPQHF.